This T cell receptor beta chain was profiled in a study of blood T cell repertoires in COVID-19. Study summary: Samples representing acute and convalescent COVID-19 were sourced from the United States, Italy and Spain. The cDNA or gDNA used as material had been derived from T cells, B-cell-depleted T cells, or PBMCs.

V was clipped by 3 bases and J by 2 bases, with 14 bases between them. This CDR3 comprises 15 residues. The germline gives CDR1 SNHLY, CDR2 FYNNEI. Here immunoSEQ multiplex PCR was the method, and the copy in TCRdb shows in-frame clones only, minus some. The sample includes roughly 120,000 clones, 60% to 85% of them seen just once. The sample taken for sequencing was peripheral blood. The chain is built from TRBV2 and TRBJ2-7, with a possible D match to TRBD1 (6 bases). This sequence was found in a man aged 65 to 79 with acute or convalescent COVID-19. This chain's CDR3 is CASSEFGRGTYEQYF. The DNA for the CDR3 is TGTGCCAGCAGTGAGTTTGGCAGGGGAACCTACGAGCAGTACTTC.